The 7 T cell receptor beta chains below come from one sample, sequenced in a study of monozygotic twins with cystic fibrosis. Repertoires were generated with immunoSEQ multiplex PCR, while TCRdb's copy carries only in-frame clones and drops some. Of 39,000 or so clones in the sample, 75% to 95% were seen once. The sequencing input was blood. The receptors were sampled from a boy aged 2 to 9 with cystic fibrosis.

This chain links TRBV2 with TRBJ1-4; TRBD1 is a possible D gene (5 bases). In germline, CDR1 is SNHLY, CDR2 FYNNEI. The CDR3 has 15 residues. V lost 4 bases and J lost 1, with 10 bases in between. CDR3 loop: CASSATRGTNEKLFF. The CDR3 DNA reads as TGTGCCAGCAGTGCCACGAGGGGAACTAATGAAAAACTGTTTTTT.

The CDR3 spells CASSLSDNTGELFF. The CDR3 nucleotides read TGTGCCAGCAGCTTGTCCGATAACACCGGGGAGCTGTTTTTT. V and J are TRBV5-4 and TRBJ2-2; D unresolved. The germline V gene encodes CDR1 SGHNT and CDR2 YYREEE (reference sequence). V lost 1 base and J lost 2, with 6 bases in between. The CDR3 is 14 residues long.

The chain uses TRBV27 and TRBJ1-5; D is perhaps TRBD1 (6 bases). V was cut by 5 bases and J by 2 bases, with 22 bases left in between. This CDR3 has 18 residues. Germline lookup yields CDR1 MNHEY and CDR2 SMNVEV (reference sequence). The DNA of the CDR3 is TGTGCCAGCAGTCGAAGACAGACCGGGGGCTTGGGCAATCAGCCCCAGCATTTT. The encoded protein is CASSRRQTGGLGNQPQHF.

V is TRBV7-9 and J is TRBJ2-1; the match to TRBD1 covers 11 bases. This CDR3 contains 16 residues. J was trimmed by 4 bases and V by 5 bases; bases with no gene match: 7. The germline V gene has CDR1 SEHNR and CDR2 FQNEAQ (reference sequence). CDR3 nucleotide sequence: TGTGCCAGCAGCCAACCCGGGACAGGGGGATACAATGAGCAGTTCTTC. It translates to CASSQPGTGGYNEQFF. The variable domain in full, with the rest retrieved from reference TRBV7-9 and TRBJ2-1, is DTGVSQNPRHKITKRGQNVTFRCDPISEHNRLYWYRQTLGQGPEFLTYFQNEAQLEKSRLLSDRFSAERPKGSFSTLEIQRTEQGDSAMYLCASSQPGTGGYNEQFFGPGTRLTVL.

The chain combines TRBV15 with TRBJ1-4, with 8 bases identical to TRBD1. The CDR3 runs to 14 residues. The germline V gene has CDR1 LNHNV and CDR2 YYDKDF (reference sequence). The ends lost 5 bases at V and 5 bases at J; junction bases unmatched: 4. Here the CDR3 reads CATSQGAENEKLFF. For the CDR3, the DNA is TGTGCCACCAGCCAGGGGGCAGAGAATGAAAAACTGTTTTTT. Full variable domain (rest looked up from reference TRBV15 and TRBJ1-4): DAMVIQNPRYQVTQFGKPVTLSCSQTLNHNVMYWYQQKSSQAPKLLFHYYDKDFNNEADTPDNFQSRRPNTSFCFLDIRSPGLGDTAMYLCATSQGAENEKLFFGSGTQLSVL.

The gene calls are TRBV6-6 and TRBJ1-5; D gene uncertain. CDR3 length: 12 amino acids. Germline lookup yields CDR1 MNHNY and CDR2 SVGAGI (reference sequence). Trimming took 8 bases from V and 0 from J, leaving 5 bases between them. CDR3 nucleotide sequence: TGTGCCAGCGGGGATAGCAATCAGCCCCAGCATTTT. It encodes CASGDSNQPQHF.

The chain joins TRBV10-3 to TRBJ2-7, with no clear D. Germline CDR1 and CDR2: ENHRY and SYGVKD. The ends were cut back, 3 bases at V and 4 bases at J, with 7 bases in the middle. There are 12 residues in the CDR3. The CDR3 loop is CAISEGGYEQYF. For the CDR3, the DNA is TGTGCCATCAGTGAAGGTGGATACGAGCAGTACTTC.